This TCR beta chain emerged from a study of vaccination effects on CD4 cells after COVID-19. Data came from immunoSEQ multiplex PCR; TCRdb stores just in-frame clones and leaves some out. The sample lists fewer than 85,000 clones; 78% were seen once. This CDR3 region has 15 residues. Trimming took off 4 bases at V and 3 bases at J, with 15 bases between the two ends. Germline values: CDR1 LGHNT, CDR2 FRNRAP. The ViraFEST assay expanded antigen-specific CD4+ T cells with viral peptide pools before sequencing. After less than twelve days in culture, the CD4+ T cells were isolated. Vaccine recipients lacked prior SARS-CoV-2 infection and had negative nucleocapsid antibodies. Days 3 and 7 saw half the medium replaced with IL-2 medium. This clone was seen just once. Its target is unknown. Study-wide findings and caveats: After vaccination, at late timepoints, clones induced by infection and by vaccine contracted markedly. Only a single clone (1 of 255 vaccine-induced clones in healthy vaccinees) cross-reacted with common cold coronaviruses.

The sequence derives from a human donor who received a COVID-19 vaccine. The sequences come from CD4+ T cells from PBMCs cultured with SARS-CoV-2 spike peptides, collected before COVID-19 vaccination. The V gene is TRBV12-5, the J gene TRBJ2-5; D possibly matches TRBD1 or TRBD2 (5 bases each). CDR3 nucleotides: TGTGCTAGTGGTTCACCCGGGGCTCTCGAAGAGACCCAGTACTTC. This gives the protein CASGSPGALEETQYF.